This T cell receptor (beta chain) stems from a study of cytomegalovirus exposure and HLA in healthy donors listed by TCRdb under 2017. Concerning the study at large: In an earlier analysis of around 540 of the donors, 250 to 300 Gb of sequence data and about 110 million unique TCR beta sequences from 180 million or so T cells were reported. Alongside the repertoire data, information on donor age, sex, ethnicity and CMV serostatus was compiled. In an earlier analysis of roughly 540 of the donors, high-throughput TCR beta sequencing was used to judge whether each TCR beta V gene segment behaved as functional or pseudogenic. In addition to the first cohort of 666 subjects, a separate validation cohort of 100 to 150 different subjects was used. The study combined high-throughput TCR immunosequencing, statistical association of individual TCRs with disease status, and machine learning to predict cytomegalovirus infection status. Roughly five DR-DQ haplotypes were handled as single units for association and clustering because linkage in the cohort was strong. An early release that covered about 640 HLA-typed donors contained approximately 300 gigabases of sequencing data and around 85 million unique TCR sequences. Of the 398 genotyped donors, approximately 80% fell in the genetic ancestry cluster associated with self-reported Caucasian donors. Both class I and class II loci were covered by HLA typing, at four-digit resolution. The study profiled the T cell repertoires of fewer than 850 subjects by immunosequencing and related them to cytomegalovirus serostatus. The study was designed to test whether signatures of past pathogen exposure could be identified by cataloging public T cell receptors. Among about 400 genotyped donors of the cohort, an average of about 220,000 unique TCR beta nucleotide sequences was sequenced per donor, of which 15% to 20% were non-productive. Typing coverage differed by locus: A, B, C, DRB1 and DQB1 were typed in about 629-640 donors, DQA1 in approximately 520, DPA1 in some 610, and DPB1 in 400 to 480. A later analysis re-analyzed previously published TCR beta repertoires from 600 to 850 donors and added high-resolution HLA genotyping to study TCR occurrence patterns. The later analysis used no new phenotypic data to find candidate immune exposures, relying instead on TCR beta sequences and their occurrence across donors. Every repertoire in the discovery cohort had been generated on one and the same sequencing platform. A later genetic analysis used genome-wide SNP genotypes for about three fifths of the 666 donors, treating that subset as a discovery cohort.

The library was generated by the immunoSEQ multiplex PCR assay. The multiplex PCR relied on a mix of 60 forward primers for TCR Vbeta segments and 13 reverse primers for TCR Jbeta segments. A multiplex PCR assay on genomic DNA amplified the CDR3 region of rearranged TCR beta genes. The Illumina HiSeq System was used to sequence the amplified TCR beta libraries as 87-base-pair reads. As for the original processing: A later analysis tallied 75 million to 95 million unique TCR beta chains across the 550 to 850 repertoires, and around 10 million of those chains were shared by two or more donors. Raw reads were error-corrected and collapsed into unique sequences with a nearest-neighbor algorithm that merged closely related sequences to remove PCR and sequencing errors. V, D and J gene segments were assigned by aligning CDR3 sequences to IMGT reference sequences. For a sequence to be retained, a match of at least six nucleotides was required to both a V gene segment and a J gene segment. A rearrangement was called productive if the CDR3 had no stop codons and remained in frame with V and J, and every other rearrangement was called non-productive. CDR3 was defined according to IMGT convention as the region running from the second conserved V-encoded cysteine to the conserved J-encoded phenylalanine. The earlier analysis of more than 450 of the donors excluded sequences that lacked an unambiguous match to a single V gene segment. An earlier analysis of fewer than 750 of the donors called V segments functional above 56.7% productive rearrangements and segregating when the between-donor standard deviation exceeded 5%. A statistical classification framework was developed to diagnose cytomegalovirus status using the catalog of TCR beta chain sequences. V and J gene assignment, in a later analysis, came from comparing TCR nucleotide sequences with IMGT/GENE-DB human TR gene sequences. Using the TCRdist pipeline, a later analysis assigned CDR3 sequences along with most-parsimonious VDJ recombination scenarios. A later analysis defined each TCR beta chain by its CDR3 amino acid sequence plus V-gene family, and excluded reads lacking a unique V-gene family. A later analysis removed 550 to 650 highly shared, low-generation-probability nucleotide sequences to deal with suspected cross-contamination and a sequencing artifact. In a later analysis, a clonal expansion index was calculated for each public chain from normalized within-repertoire ranks of inferred template counts. A later analysis computed generation probabilities with a VDJ recombination model fitted to out-of-frame rearrangements, and checked the results against IGoR. A later analysis scored TCR-TCR, TCR-HLA and TCR-CMV co-occurrence with hypergeometric tests, applying a repertoire-size bias correction to TCR pairs. A later analysis estimated false discovery rates by permuting HLA or CMV assignments 20 times. In a later analysis, co-occurring TCRs were grouped with DBSCAN, and TCRdist sequence similarity was added when clustering was performed within HLA-allele-positive subsets. Repertoires with fewer than 30,000 or more than 120,000 public chains, plus five repertoires with anomalous nucleotide sharing, were excluded from co-occurrence clustering. TCRdb retrieved this table from immuneACCESS and kept in-frame rearrangements only. Not all clones are present; in checked studies, unresolved V genes account for under half, and no reason is known for the remainder. V and J calls and clone size are copied from that table; D and trimming were computed from the DNA. The sample data list 140,000 or so clones, and roughly 80% of these were observed just once. Of the sample, approximately 2.9% falls within the top ten clones.

What the work shows at the level of the full study, not this receptor alone: When HLA alleles, especially DR and DQ, strongly co-occurred, TCR associations were difficult to assign to individual alleles. An association between a missense DCLRE1C variant and V-gene and J-gene trimming of TCR beta chains was found in a later genetic analysis and replicated in an independent cohort. According to a later analysis, parvovirus B19, influenza, CMV and Epstein-Barr virus appeared linked to several top co-occurrence clusters. Some IMGT-functional V segments, including TRBV6-2 and TRBV6-3, could not be told apart with the 87-base-pair reads, so those segments were excluded. In a later genetic analysis, fewer N-insertions in productive TCRs were reported among donors in an Asian-associated ancestry cluster than the 666-donor mean. Correlated functional status among segregating V segments might reflect linkage disequilibrium, but an unknown experimental factor could not be ruled out. Because counts were too low, roughly 17 rarely observed V segments, including chromosome 9 orphons, were left out of the earlier analysis of 587 of the donors. A later analysis found that TCR association rates varied across HLA loci, with DRB1 alleles showing the most associated TCRs and HLA-C alleles the fewest. Broadly in line with IMGT annotations, most TCR beta V segments showed up in productive rearrangements about 87% or about 30% of the time in an earlier analysis of a few hundred of the donors. Specific HLA alleles were associated with 15,000 to 20,000 TCR beta sequences at a false discovery rate of 0.05 in a later analysis. In the study, approximately 150 TCR beta chains were listed as associated with cytomegalovirus. A further reported finding was that TCR beta sequences accurately predicted the HLA-A and HLA-B alleles for most subjects in the first cohort. Presence/absence analyses assumed roughly uniform sequencing depth across donors, an assumption that may not hold. According to the authors, the approach could potentially be generalized to other disease states and immunological phenotypes. Only TCR beta chains were sequenced in this cohort, and the absence of alpha or paired-chain data limited detectable features. Three of the identified cytomegalovirus-associated TCR beta chains were confirmed in vitro to be specific for cytomegalovirus antigens. A group of highly shared sequence variants was considered likely to be a technical artifact of the sequencing pipeline. Across donors, most TCR sequences were observed very rarely, whereas some public TCRs were present in many individuals. HLA typing was unavailable for some donors at each locus, so association tests used only the typed subset. In both the original and validation cohorts, the classifier was reported to diagnose cytomegalovirus status with high specificity and sensitivity. In a later analysis, HLA-associated TCR beta chains were found to be more clonally expanded and to have lower generation probabilities than equally common non-associated chains. The only immune exposure information available for the cohort was CMV serostatus. According to a later analysis, most CMV-associated TCR beta chains appeared to be HLA-restricted, and the HLA associations seemed to be driven largely by CMV exposure.

This clone was counted a few times. The antigen it recognizes is unknown. Base qualities were left out, and no much larger clone turns up one base away. In total, 500 to 700 healthy bone marrow donors made up the cohort. All cohort members were sampled while nominally healthy, although unrecorded immune exposures were likely present. The donor tested CMV seronegative, placing the donor among the roughly 340 seronegative members of the cohort. Each donor provided a peripheral blood sample, and peripheral blood mononuclear cells were used for TCR beta sequencing. Genomic DNA extraction from the blood cell samples was performed with the Qiagen DNeasy Blood Extraction Kit. Trimming at the junction amounts to 4 bases on V and 3 bases on J, and the germline ends lie 14 bases apart. For CDR1 and CDR2, the germline V gene lists SGHDT and YYEEEE. The CDR3 goes from the cysteine to the phenylalanine over 15 residues. The entry retains the CDR3 DNA only, 45 bases that are in frame from base 1.

The sample was PBMCs. The receptor's source is a woman aged 25 to 39 in good health and CMV-seronegative. The sequence is built from TRBV5-6 and TRBJ2-4; the D gene is not confidently resolved. The CDR3 has the sequence CASSPPLRFKNIQYF. The sequenced DNA: TGTGCCAGCAGCCCACCACTAAGGTTCAAAAACATTCAGTACTTC.